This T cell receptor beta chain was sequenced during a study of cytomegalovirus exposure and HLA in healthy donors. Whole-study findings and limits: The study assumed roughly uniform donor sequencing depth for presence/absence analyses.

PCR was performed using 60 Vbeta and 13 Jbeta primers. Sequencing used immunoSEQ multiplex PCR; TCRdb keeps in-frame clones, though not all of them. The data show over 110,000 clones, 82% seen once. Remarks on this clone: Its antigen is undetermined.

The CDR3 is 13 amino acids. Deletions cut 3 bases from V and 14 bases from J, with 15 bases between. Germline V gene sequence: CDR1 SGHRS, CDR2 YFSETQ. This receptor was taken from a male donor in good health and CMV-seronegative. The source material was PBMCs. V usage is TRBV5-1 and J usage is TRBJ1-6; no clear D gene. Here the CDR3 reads CASSWSSGQALHF. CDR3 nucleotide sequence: TGCGCCAGCAGCTGGTCCTCTGGGCAAGCCCTCCACTTT.